The source of this T cell receptor (beta chain) is a study of T-cell reconstitution after alpha-beta-depleted transplantation in children. This clonotype came up a few times. Preparing the TCRbeta library involved the use of unique molecular identifiers. A single record per CDR3 protein comes from TCRdb applying MiXCR to the PCR reads. Of roughly 590,000 distinct CDR3 sequences listed, around a sixth are singletons. CDR3 length: 17 residues. Germline-derived CDR1 and CDR2 are MNHEY and SVGAGI. V dropped 3 bases and J dropped 1; count of bases not matched to a gene: 8. The sequence was collected from a human donor who donated a stem cell graft to a child with acute myeloid leukemia. The sample consisted of PBMCs from the stem cell graft donor, taken from the stem cell graft. The gene calls are TRBV6-5 and TRBJ2-1; 8 nucleotides match TRBD1. CDR3 DNA sequence: TGTGCCAGCAGTTATACTTCAGGGGGCTCGTCCTACAATGAGCAGTTCTTC. Translating it yields CASSYTSGGSSYNEQFF.